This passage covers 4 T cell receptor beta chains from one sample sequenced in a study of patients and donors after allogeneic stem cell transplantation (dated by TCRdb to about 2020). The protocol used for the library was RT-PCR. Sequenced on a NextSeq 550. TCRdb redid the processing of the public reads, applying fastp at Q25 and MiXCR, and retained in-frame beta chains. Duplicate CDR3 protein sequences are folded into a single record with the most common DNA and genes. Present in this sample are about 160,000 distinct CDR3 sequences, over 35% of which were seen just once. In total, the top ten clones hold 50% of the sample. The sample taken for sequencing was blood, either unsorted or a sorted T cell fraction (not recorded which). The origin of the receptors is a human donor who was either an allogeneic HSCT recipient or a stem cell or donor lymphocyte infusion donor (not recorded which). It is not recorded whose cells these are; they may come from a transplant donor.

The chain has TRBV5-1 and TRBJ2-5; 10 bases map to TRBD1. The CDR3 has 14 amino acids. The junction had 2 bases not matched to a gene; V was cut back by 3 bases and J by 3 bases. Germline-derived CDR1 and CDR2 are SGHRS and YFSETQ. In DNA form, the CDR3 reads TGCGCCAGCAGCTCCGGGACAGGGGAAGAGACCCAGTACTTC. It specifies CASSSGTGEETQYF.

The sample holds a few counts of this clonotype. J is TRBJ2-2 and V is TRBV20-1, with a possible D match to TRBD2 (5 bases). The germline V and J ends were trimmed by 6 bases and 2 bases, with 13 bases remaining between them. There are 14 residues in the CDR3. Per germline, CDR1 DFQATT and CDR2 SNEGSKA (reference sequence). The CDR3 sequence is CSASKGLNTGELFF. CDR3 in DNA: TGCAGTGCGAGCAAAGGACTTAACACCGGGGAGCTGTTTTTT.

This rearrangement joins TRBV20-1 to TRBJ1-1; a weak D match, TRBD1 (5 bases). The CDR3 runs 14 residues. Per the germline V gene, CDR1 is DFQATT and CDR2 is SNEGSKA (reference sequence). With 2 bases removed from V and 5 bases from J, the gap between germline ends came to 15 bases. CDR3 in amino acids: CSARPSSTVTEAFF. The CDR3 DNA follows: TGCAGTGCTAGACCGTCCTCGACAGTAACTGAAGCTTTCTTT.

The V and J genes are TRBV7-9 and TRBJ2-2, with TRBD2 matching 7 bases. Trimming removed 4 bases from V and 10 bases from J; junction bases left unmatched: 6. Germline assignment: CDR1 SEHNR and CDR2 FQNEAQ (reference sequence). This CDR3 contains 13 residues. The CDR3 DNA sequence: TGTGCCAGCAGCTCCAGCGGGGCTCCGGAGCTGTTTTTT. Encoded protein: CASSSSGAPELFF.